This T cell receptor beta chain was captured in a study of shared clonotypes between healthy human individuals. Study results and limitations: Estimated richness values were generally larger in naive subsets than in memory subsets.

Every one of the donors was a Caucasian adult that lived in Nashville, Tennessee. A word on this clone: Its antigen is unknown. Relative to the germline gene, one junction end is altered; a read error may explain this.

Sequencing was performed with immunoSEQ multiplex PCR; in TCRdb, only in-frame clones are kept and a portion is missing. The sample contains roughly 1,000,000 clones, around 82% of which appear only once. Germline V gene lookup returns CDR1 SQVTM and CDR2 ANQGSEA. The CDR3 is 15 amino acids. This receptor was taken from a man aged 18-30 years in good health. Some clones in this sample may be carry-over from other donors' samples. V usage is TRBV29-1 and J usage is TRBJ2-1, with 11 bases fitting TRBD2. The specimen sequenced was memory CD4+ T cells from PBMCs. Subset denoted: CD45RA-negative fraction. In DNA, the CDR3 is TGCAGCGTCGAAGGGACTAGCGGAGCTGACAATGAGCAGTTCTTC. Translated, it gives CSVEGTSGADNEQFF.